This is a list of T cell receptor beta chains from one sample in a study of blood T cell repertoires in COVID-19. TCRdb's copy holds only in-frame clones and misses some; the assay was immunoSEQ multiplex PCR. The sample gives 100,000 or so clones, approximately 76% of which show up once; roughly 21% is in the top ten. Sequenced input: peripheral blood. The source is a woman aged 70-85 years with acute or convalescent COVID-19. CDR3s include the opening cysteine and the closing phenylalanine or tryptophan. D genes are given only for firm matches. Size values are once, few and many counts, or a class for expanded clones, and some rows have none.

TRBJ1-5	TRBD1	TRBV7-9	NA	TGTGCCAGCAGCTCGGACAGGGCTAGCAATCAGCCCCAGCATTTT	CASSSDRASNQPQHF
TRBJ2-5	NA	TRBV13	few	TGTGCCAGCACCTTCGGGAATACAGAGACCCAGTACTTC	CASTFGNTETQYF
TRBJ2-5	NA	TRBV10-3	NA	TGTGCCATCAGTGAGGGCGGACAAGAGACCCAGTACTTC	CAISEGGQETQYF
TRBJ2-2	NA	TRBV7-9	NA	TGTGCCAGCAGCTTAGCCGGACAGAACACCGGGGAGCTGTTTTTT	CASSLAGQNTGELFF
TRBJ2-1	NA	TRBV5-1	NA	TGCGCCAGCAGCTTTGGCGGAAGCTCCTACAATGAGCAGTTCTTC	CASSFGGSSYNEQFF
TRBJ2-1	TRBD2	TRBV3-1/TRBV3-2	once	TGTGCCAGCAGCCAAGGCAGCGGGGGGTTTGCAAGGGAGCAGTTCTTC	CASSQGSGGFAREQFF
TRBJ1-1	TRBD1	TRBV6-5	NA	TGTGCCAGCAGTCTAGGACAGGCCCTGAACACTGAAGCTTTCTTT	CASSLGQALNTEAFF
TRBJ2-1	NA	TRBV6-4	NA	TGTGCCAGCAGTTCAGGGGATGAGCAGTTCTTC	CASSSGDEQFF
TRBJ2-2	NA	TRBV18	NA	TGTGCCAGCTCACCACCGAGTCTGACCGGGGAGCTGTTTTTT	CASSPPSLTGELFF
TRBJ2-1	TRBD1	TRBV12-3/TRBV12-4	NA	TGTGCCAGCAGTTGGCAGGGGGATGAGCAGTTCTTC	CASSWQGDEQFF
TRBJ2-5	TRBD2	TRBV29-1	NA	TGCAGCGTTGGACTAGCGGCCACCTCCCCAGAGACCCAGTACTTC	CSVGLAATSPETQYF
TRBJ1-5	NA	TRBV30	once	TGTGCCTGGAGTCCTTCGCAGGCCCCCAATCAGCCCCAGCATTTT	CAWSPSQAPNQPQHF
TRBJ2-7	NA	TRBV29-1	NA	TGCAGCGCCGGGAGAGGGGGCGCTTCCTACGAGCAGTACTTC	CSAGRGGASYEQYF
TRBJ1-1	NA	TRBV7-2	NA	TGTGCCAGCAGCTCTTCGACGGGTAACACTGAAGCTTTCTTT	CASSSSTGNTEAFF
TRBJ2-5	NA	TRBV25-1	NA	TGTGCCAGCAGTGAATATTCTCCAGGCCAAGAGACCCAGTACTTC	CASSEYSPGQETQYF
TRBJ2-4	TRBD2	TRBV18	NA	TGTGCCAGCTCACCCGGGACTAGCATCGCTAGGGACATTCAGTACTTC	CASSPGTSIARDIQYF
TRBJ2-7	TRBD1	TRBV6-5	NA	TGTGCCAGCAGGGGACAGGGCAGCTCCTACGAGCAGTACTTC	CASRGQGSSYEQYF